These 14 T cell receptor beta chains were sequenced from one sample in a study of blood T cell repertoires in COVID-19. TCRdb keeps only in-frame clones here, not all; method: immunoSEQ multiplex PCR. The repertoire consists of 86,000 or so clones, with about nine tenths occurring once and the leading ten covering approximately 5%. Sequenced material: peripheral blood. These TCRs come from a man aged 45-60 years with active or convalescent COVID-19.

This clone was found a few times. V usage is TRBV24-1 and J usage is TRBJ2-5, with 10 bases that match TRBD1. Germline lookup yields CDR1 KGHDR and CDR2 SFDVKD. Unmatched junction bases numbered 2, after V lost 0 bases and J lost 5 bases. The CDR3 runs to 15 residues. CDR3 loop: CATSDLQDRGETQYF. The CDR3 DNA sequence: TGTGCCACCAGTGATTTGCAGGACAGGGGGGAGACCCAGTACTTC.

This clone was seen a single time. V and J are TRBV11-2 and TRBJ1-6; tentatively, D is TRBD1 (5 bases). The CDR3 totals 13 residues. In germline, CDR1 is SGHAT, CDR2 FQNNGV. The V gene lost 7 bases and the J gene lost 6 bases, with 10 bases spanning the gap. CDR3 amino acids: CASTFQGNSPLHF. The CDR3 region has the DNA TGTGCCAGCACCTTCCAGGGTAATTCACCCCTCCACTTT.

This chain joins TRBV5-1 and TRBJ2-6; D is perhaps TRBD2 (7 bases). The germline V gene encodes CDR1 SGHRS and CDR2 YFSETQ. The CDR3 is made up of 19 amino acids. Trimming cost V 7 bases and J 0 bases, with 23 bases left between them. The CDR3 loop is CASAMGGHNNPSGANVLTF. CDR3 nucleotides: TGCGCCAGCGCGATGGGGGGGCATAATAATCCCTCTGGGGCCAACGTCCTGACTTTC.

The chain carries TRBV9 and TRBJ1-2; 7 bases agree with TRBD1. The germline V gene encodes CDR1 SGDLS and CDR2 YYNGEE. After removal of 0 bases from V and 8 bases from J, the junction contained 7 bases not matched to a gene. CDR3 length: 14 residues. CDR3 sequence: CASSVVEGAGGYTF. CDR3 nucleotide sequence: TGTGCCAGCAGCGTAGTCGAGGGGGCGGGAGGCTACACCTTC. The complete variable domain, with remaining parts taken from reference TRBV9 and TRBJ1-2, reads DSGVTQTPKHLITATGQRVTLRCSPRSGDLSVYWYQQSLDQGLQFLIQYYNGEERAKGNILERFSAQQFPDLHSELNLSSLELGDSALYFCASSVVEGAGGYTFGSGTRLTVV.

The rearrangement joins TRBV4-1 to TRBJ2-7; perhaps TRBD1 as D (6 bases). Trimming cost V 4 bases and J 3 bases, with 10 bases left between them. Germline assignment: CDR1 MGHRA and CDR2 YSYEKL. This CDR3 comprises 13 residues. The CDR3 is CASSRGTFYEQYF. The CDR3 DNA reads TGCGCCAGCAGCCGAGGGACATTCTACGAGCAGTACTTC.

This rearrangement joins TRBV6-5 to TRBJ1-5; D is uncertain. Germline V gene lookup returns CDR1 MNHEY and CDR2 SVGAGI. This CDR3 has 15 amino acids. The V end lost 7 bases, the J end lost 3 bases, and 16 bases lay between the germline ends. This CDR3 reads CASTEGWGDNQPQHF. The CDR3 region has the DNA TGTGCCAGCACGGAGGGTTGGGGTGACAATCAGCCCCAGCATTTT.

CDR3 sequence reads: CASSDTGGAGEKLFF. The DNA of the CDR3 is TGTGCCAGCAGTGACACAGGGGGCGCGGGTGAAAAACTGTTTTTT. The gene calls are TRBV25-1 and TRBJ1-4; 9 nucleotides agree with TRBD1. The CDR3 sequence is 15 residues long. Trimming at V came to 3 bases and at J to 7 bases, leaving 6 bases not matched to a gene. Germline CDR1 reads MGHDK; CDR2 reads SYGVNS.

V gene TRBV6-5 combines with J gene TRBJ2-2, with D possibly being TRBD1 (5 bases). V was clipped by 6 bases and J by 4 bases, with 15 bases between them. Germline loops: CDR1 MNHEY, CDR2 SVGAGI. The CDR3 length is 15 residues. This chain's CDR3 is CASRATAGFTGELFF. The CDR3 DNA follows: TGTGCCAGCAGAGCGACCGCAGGGTTCACCGGGGAGCTGTTTTTT.

The chain carries TRBV5-1 and TRBJ2-3, with D possibly matching TRBD1 (6 bases). Germline assignment: CDR1 SGHRS and CDR2 YFSETQ. The V gene lost 0 bases and the J gene lost 4 bases, with 12 bases spanning the gap. The CDR3 contains 15 residues. In DNA form, the CDR3 reads TGCGCCAGCAGCTTGGGTGGACAGATGGCAGATACGCAGTATTTT. Translating it yields CASSLGGQMADTQYF.

The chain is built from TRBV12-3 or TRBV12-4 and TRBJ1-2; TRBD1 agrees at 7 bases. Unmatched junction bases numbered 1, after V lost 5 bases and J lost 1 base. The CDR3 sequence is 13 residues long. The CDR3: CASSRDSNYGYTF. The CDR3 region has the DNA TGTGCCAGCAGTAGGGACAGTAACTATGGCTACACCTTC.

This chain connects TRBV7-2 to TRBJ1-1; TRBD1 aligns across 7 bases. V shed 4 bases and J 4 bases; nucleotides not matched to a gene: 6. CDR3 length equals 14 residues. Germline V gives CDR1 SGHTA, CDR2 FQGNSA. The CDR3 DNA sequence: TGTGCCAGCAGCTCCGAACAGGGGAGCACTGAAGCTTTCTTT. Its translation: CASSSEQGSTEAFF.

This chain uses TRBV11-2 with TRBJ1-1, with 9 positions matching TRBD1. The CDR3 loop spans 14 amino acids. V shed 4 bases, J shed 4 bases, and the junction held 4 bases outside the gene matches. Germline CDR1 reads SGHAT; CDR2 reads FQNNGV. The DNA of the CDR3 is TGTGCCAGCAGCTCCGGACAGGGGAGCACTGAAGCTTTCTTT. This encodes CASSSGQGSTEAFF.

The genes are TRBV3-1 (or the pseudogene TRBV3-2) and TRBJ1-5; maybe TRBD1 (6 bases). Germline V lookup: CDR1 LGHDT, CDR2 YNNKEL (reference sequence). Trimming stripped 0 bases from V and 5 bases from J, with 11 bases between. The CDR3 sequence is 15 residues long. The DNA for the CDR3 is TGTGCCAGCAGCCAAGAATTGGGGGCTCATCAGCCCCAGCATTTT. Translating gives CASSQELGAHQPQHF.

This rearrangement joins TRBV10-3 to TRBJ2-7; possible D gene TRBD2, 7 bases. The germline gives CDR1 ENHRY, CDR2 SYGVKD. The V and J ends lost 3 bases and 3 bases respectively, with 12 bases between them. The CDR3 is 14 residues long. The CDR3: CAISEGGGGYEQYF. The CDR3, as DNA: TGTGCCATCAGTGAAGGAGGGGGGGGCTACGAGCAGTACTTC.